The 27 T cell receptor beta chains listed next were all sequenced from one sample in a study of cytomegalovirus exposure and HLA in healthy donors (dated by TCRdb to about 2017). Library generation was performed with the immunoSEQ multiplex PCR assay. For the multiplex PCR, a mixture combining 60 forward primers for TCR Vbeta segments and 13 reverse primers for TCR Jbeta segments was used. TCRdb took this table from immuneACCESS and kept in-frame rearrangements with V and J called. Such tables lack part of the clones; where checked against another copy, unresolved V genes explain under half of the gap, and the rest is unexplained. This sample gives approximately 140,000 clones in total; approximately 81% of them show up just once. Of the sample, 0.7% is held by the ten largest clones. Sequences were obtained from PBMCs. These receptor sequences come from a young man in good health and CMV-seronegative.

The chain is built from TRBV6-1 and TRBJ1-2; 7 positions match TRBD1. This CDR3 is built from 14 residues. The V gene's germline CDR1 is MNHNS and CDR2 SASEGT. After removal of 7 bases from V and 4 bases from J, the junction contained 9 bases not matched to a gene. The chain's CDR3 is CASNEGGFIYGYTF. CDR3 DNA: TGTGCCAGCAACGAAGGGGGCTTTATCTATGGCTACACCTTC.

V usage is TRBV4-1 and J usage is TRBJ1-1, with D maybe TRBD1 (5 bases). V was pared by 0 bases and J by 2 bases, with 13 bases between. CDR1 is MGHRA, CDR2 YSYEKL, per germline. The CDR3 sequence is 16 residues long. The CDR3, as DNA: TGCGCCAGCAGCCAAGATCCCAGGGCAGGTAACACTGAAGCTTTCTTT. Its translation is CASSQDPRAGNTEAFF.

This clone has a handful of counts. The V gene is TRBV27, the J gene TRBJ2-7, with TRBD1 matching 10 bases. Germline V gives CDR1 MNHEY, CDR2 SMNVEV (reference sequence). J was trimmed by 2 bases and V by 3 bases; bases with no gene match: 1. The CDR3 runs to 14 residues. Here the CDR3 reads CASSLGTGAYEQYF. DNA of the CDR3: TGTGCCAGCAGTTTGGGGACAGGGGCCTACGAGCAGTACTTC.

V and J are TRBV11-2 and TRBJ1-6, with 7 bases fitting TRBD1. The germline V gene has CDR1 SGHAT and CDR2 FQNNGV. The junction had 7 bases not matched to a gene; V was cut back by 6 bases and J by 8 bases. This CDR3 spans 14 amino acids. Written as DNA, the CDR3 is TGTGCCAGCAGGCCCGGGACAGCAGATTCACCCCTCCACTTT. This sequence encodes CASRPGTADSPLHF.

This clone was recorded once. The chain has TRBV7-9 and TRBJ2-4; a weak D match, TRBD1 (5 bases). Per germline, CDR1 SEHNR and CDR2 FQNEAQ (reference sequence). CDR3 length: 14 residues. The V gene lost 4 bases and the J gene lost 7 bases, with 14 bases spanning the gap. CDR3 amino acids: CASSYSRDGNIQYF. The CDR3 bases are TGTGCCAGCAGCTACAGCAGGGATGGTAACATTCAGTACTTC.

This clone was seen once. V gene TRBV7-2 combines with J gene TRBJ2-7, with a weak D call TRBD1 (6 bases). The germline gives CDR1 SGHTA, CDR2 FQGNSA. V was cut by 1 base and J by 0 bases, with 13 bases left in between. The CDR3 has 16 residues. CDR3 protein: CASSLVEWGPSYEQYF. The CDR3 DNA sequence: TGTGCCAGCAGCTTAGTTGAGTGGGGGCCCTCCTACGAGCAGTACTTC.

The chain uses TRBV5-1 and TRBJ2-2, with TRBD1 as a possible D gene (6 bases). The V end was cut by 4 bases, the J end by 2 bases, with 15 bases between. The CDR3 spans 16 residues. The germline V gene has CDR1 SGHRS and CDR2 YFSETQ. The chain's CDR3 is CASSLGQNHNTGELFF. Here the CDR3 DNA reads TGCGCCAGCAGCCTCGGACAGAACCATAACACCGGGGAGCTGTTTTTT. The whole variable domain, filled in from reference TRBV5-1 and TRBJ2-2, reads KAGVTQTPRYLIKTRGQQVTLSCSPISGHRSVSWYQQTPGQGLQFLFEYFSETQRNKGNFPGRFSGRQFSNSRSEMNVSTLELGDSALYLCASSLGQNHNTGELFFGEGSRLTVL.

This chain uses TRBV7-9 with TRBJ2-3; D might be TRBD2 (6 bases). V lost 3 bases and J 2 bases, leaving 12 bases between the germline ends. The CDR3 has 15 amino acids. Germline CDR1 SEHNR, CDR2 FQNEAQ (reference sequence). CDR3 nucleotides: TGTGCCAGCAGCTTGGGTGGAGGGCCCACAGATACGCAGTATTTT. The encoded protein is CASSLGGGPTDTQYF.

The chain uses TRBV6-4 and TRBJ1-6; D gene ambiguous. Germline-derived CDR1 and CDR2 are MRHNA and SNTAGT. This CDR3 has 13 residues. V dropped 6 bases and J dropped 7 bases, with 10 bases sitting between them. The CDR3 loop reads CASSEGPNSPLHF. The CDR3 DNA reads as TGTGCCAGCAGCGAGGGTCCCAATTCACCCCTCCACTTT.

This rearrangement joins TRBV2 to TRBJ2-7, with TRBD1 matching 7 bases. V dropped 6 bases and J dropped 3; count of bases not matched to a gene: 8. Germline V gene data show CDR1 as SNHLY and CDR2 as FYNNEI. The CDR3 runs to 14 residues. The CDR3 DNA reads TGTGCCAGCAGGAACACACAGGGGAACTACGAGCAGTACTTC. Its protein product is CASRNTQGNYEQYF.

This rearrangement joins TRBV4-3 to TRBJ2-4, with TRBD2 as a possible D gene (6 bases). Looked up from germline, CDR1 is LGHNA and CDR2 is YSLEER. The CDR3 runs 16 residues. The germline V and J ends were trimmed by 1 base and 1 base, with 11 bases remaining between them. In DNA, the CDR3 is TGCGCCAGCAGCCAAGGGGAGGCTTGGGCCAAAAACATTCAGTACTTC. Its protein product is CASSQGEAWAKNIQYF.

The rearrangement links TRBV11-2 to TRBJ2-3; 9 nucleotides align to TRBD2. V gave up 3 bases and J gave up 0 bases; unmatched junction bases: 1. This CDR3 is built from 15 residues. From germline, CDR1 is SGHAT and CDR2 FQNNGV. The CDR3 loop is CASSFLAGSTDTQYF. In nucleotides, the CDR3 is TGTGCCAGCAGCTTTCTAGCGGGGAGCACAGATACGCAGTATTTT.

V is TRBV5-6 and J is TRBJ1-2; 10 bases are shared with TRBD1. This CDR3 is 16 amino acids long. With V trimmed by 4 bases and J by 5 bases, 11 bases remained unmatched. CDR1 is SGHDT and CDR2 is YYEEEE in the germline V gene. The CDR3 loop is CASSTGTGASWYGYTF. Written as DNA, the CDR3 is TGTGCCAGCAGCACCGGGACAGGGGCTTCTTGGTATGGCTACACCTTC. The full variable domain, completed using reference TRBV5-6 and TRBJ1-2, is DAGVTQSPTHLIKTRGQQVTLRCSPKSGHDTVSWYQQALGQGPQFIFQYYEEEERQRGNFPDRFSGHQFPNYSSELNVNALLLGDSALYLCASSTGTGASWYGYTFGSGTRLTVV.

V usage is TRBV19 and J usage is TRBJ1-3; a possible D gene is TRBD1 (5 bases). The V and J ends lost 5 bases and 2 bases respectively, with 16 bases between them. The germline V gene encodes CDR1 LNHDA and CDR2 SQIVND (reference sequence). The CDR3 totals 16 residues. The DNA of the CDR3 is TGTGCCAGTAGTCTCAGGGCATTCCCCCCTGGAAACACCATATATTTT. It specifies CASSLRAFPPGNTIYF.

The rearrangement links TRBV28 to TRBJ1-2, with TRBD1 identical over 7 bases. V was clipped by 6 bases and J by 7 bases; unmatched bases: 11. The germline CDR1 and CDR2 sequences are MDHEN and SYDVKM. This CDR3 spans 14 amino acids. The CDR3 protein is CASRPGQVGSGYTF. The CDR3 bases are TGTGCCAGCAGACCAGGACAGGTTGGAAGTGGCTACACCTTC.

The CDR3 bases are TGTGCCAGCAGCGTAGGGTCAGACAATCAGCCCCAGCATTTT. The encoded protein is CASSVGSDNQPQHF. The chain combines TRBV9 with TRBJ1-5; no definite D call. The CDR3 is 14 residues long. Germline V gives CDR1 SGDLS, CDR2 YYNGEE. Trimming pared 0 bases from V and 3 bases from J, leaving 7 bases between.

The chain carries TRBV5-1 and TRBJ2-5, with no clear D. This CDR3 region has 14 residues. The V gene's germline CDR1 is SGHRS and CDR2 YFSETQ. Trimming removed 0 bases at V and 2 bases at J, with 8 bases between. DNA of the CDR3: TGCGCCAGCAGCTTGGGATTCGGGCAAGAGACCCAGTACTTC. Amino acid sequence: CASSLGFGQETQYF.

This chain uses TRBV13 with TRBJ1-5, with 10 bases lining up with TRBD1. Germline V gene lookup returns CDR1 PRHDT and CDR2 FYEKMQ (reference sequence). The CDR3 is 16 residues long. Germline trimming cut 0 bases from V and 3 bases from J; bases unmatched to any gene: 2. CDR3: CASSLGDRGLNQPQHF. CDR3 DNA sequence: TGTGCCAGCAGCTTAGGAGACAGGGGGCTCAATCAGCCCCAGCATTTT.

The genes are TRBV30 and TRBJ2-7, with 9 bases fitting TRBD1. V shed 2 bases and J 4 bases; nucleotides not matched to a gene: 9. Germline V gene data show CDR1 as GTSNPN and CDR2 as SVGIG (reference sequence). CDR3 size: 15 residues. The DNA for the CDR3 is TGTGCCTGGAGTCCTAGGAGGACAGGGGTTTACGAGCAGTACTTC. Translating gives CAWSPRRTGVYEQYF.

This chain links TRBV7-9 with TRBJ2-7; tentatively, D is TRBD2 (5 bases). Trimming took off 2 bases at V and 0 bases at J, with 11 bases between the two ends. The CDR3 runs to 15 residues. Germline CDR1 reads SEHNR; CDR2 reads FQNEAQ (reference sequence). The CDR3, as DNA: TGTGCCAGCAGCTTAAGCCCGGGGAGCTCCTACGAGCAGTACTTC. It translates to CASSLSPGSSYEQYF.

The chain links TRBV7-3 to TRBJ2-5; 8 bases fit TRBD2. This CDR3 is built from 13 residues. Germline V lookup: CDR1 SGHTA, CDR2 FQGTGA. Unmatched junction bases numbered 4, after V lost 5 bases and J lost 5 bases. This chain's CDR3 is CASSLTGGETQYF. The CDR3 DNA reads TGTGCCAGCAGCCTCACGGGGGGGGAGACCCAGTACTTC.

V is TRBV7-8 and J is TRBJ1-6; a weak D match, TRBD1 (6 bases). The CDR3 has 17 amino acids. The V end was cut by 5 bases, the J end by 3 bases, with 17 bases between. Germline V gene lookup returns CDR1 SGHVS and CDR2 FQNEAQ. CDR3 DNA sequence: TGTGCCAGCAGCCAGGACAGCCCTTCTAACTATAATTCACCCCTCCACTTT. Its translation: CASSQDSPSNYNSPLHF.

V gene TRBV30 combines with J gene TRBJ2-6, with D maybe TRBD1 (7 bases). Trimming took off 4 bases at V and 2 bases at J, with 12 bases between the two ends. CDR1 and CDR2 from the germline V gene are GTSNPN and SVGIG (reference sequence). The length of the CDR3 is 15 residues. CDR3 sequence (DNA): TGTGCCTGGACCTCAGGGGGGCCTGGGGCCAACGTCCTGACTTTC. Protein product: CAWTSGGPGANVLTF.

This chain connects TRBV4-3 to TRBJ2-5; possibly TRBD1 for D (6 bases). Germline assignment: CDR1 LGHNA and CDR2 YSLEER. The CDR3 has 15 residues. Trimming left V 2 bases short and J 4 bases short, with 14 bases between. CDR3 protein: CASSQQGSGRETQYF. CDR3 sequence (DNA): TGCGCCAGCAGCCAACAGGGGTCAGGGCGAGAGACCCAGTACTTC.

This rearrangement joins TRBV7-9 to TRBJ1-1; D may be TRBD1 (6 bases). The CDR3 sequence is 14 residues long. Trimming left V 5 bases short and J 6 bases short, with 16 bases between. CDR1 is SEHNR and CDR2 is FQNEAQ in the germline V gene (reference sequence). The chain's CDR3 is CASSENRVNAEAFF. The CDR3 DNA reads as TGTGCCAGCAGCGAGAACAGGGTGAATGCTGAAGCTTTCTTT.

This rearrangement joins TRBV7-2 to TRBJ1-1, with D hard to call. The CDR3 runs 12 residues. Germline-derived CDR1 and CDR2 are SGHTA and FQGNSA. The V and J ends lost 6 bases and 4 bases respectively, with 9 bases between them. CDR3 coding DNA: TGTGCCAGCAGGCTTTCGGGCACTGAAGCTTTCTTT. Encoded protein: CASRLSGTEAFF.

As DNA, the CDR3 is TGCGCCAGCAGCCAAGAATGGGGGGTGGGTGAGCAGTTCTTC. Its protein product is CASSQEWGVGEQFF. This chain uses TRBV4-3 with TRBJ2-1; maybe TRBD2 (6 bases). Trimming took off 0 bases at V and 9 bases at J, with 12 bases between the two ends. The CDR3 has 14 residues. Germline V gene sequence: CDR1 LGHNA, CDR2 YSLEER.